Following are 13 T cell receptor beta chains from one sample sequenced in a study of CD8+CD57+ T cells in acquired aplastic anemia. Genomic DNA served as template for TCR beta VDJ and CDR3 profiling. TCRdb reanalysed the reads using MiXCR and keeps one entry per CDR3 protein. The sample includes 400,000 to 450,000 distinct CDR3 sequences, about two thirds seen only once; the top ten take more than 3.5%. The sequenced sample was sorted CD4+, CD8+, or CD8+CD57+ T cells (not recorded which) from PBMCs. These receptors were taken from a human donor in good health, serving as a control.

Comment on this clonotype: The final CDR3 position lacks the conserved phenylalanine or tryptophan, pointing to a likely read error. Because the CDR3's place on the DNA is in doubt, the DNA is left out and the CDR3 is given as listed by TCRdb. The J gene is TRBJ1-6, the V gene TRBV7-9. Looked up from germline, CDR1 is SEHNR and CDR2 is FQNEAQ (reference sequence). The CDR3 totals 13 residues, both ends included. The CDR3 sequence is CASSLGAEEHEQY.

This clonotype was picked up many times. CDR3 bases: TGTGCCACCAGCAGAGATGGGACAGGGGGGGAAAAACTGTTTTTT. It translates to CATSRDGTGGEKLFF. The chain carries TRBV15 and TRBJ1-4; 11 bases map to TRBD1. V lost 0 bases to trimming and J lost 8 bases; unmatched junction nucleotides: 2. The CDR3 is made up of 15 amino acids. In germline, CDR1 is LNHNV, CDR2 YYDKDF (reference sequence).

The gene calls are TRBV5-1 and TRBJ2-6, with 8 nucleotides matching TRBD2. The V and J ends lost 3 bases and 3 bases, in that order; junction bases with no gene match: 11. CDR3 size: 18 residues. Germline V gene data show CDR1 as SGHRS and CDR2 as YFSETQ. CDR3 region: CASSWGGAGGYGANVLTF. The CDR3 nucleotides are TGCGCCAGCAGCTGGGGAGGGGCGGGAGGTTATGGGGCCAACGTCCTGACTTTC.

This chain connects TRBV9 to TRBJ2-3, with D perhaps TRBD1 or TRBD2 (7 bases each). Trimming shortened V by 2 bases and J by 6 bases, and 10 bases separated the two germline ends. CDR3 length equals 13 residues. Germline values: CDR1 SGDLS, CDR2 YYNGEE. This CDR3 is CASSVQGGDTQYF. The CDR3 DNA is TGTGCCAGCAGCGTCCAGGGGGGGGATACGCAGTATTTT.

This clonotype was found many times. This chain joins TRBV20-1 and TRBJ1-1; 8 bases line up with TRBD1. The CDR3 is 13 residues long. The V gene's germline CDR1 is DFQATT and CDR2 SNEGSKA (reference sequence). Germline trimming cut 6 bases from V and 0 bases from J; bases unmatched to any gene: 3. CDR3 in amino acids: CSALGQVNTEAFF. DNA of the CDR3: TGCAGTGCCCTGGGACAGGTGAACACTGAAGCTTTCTTT.

This chain links TRBV13 with TRBJ2-5; 12 nucleotides match TRBD2. Germline V gene data show CDR1 as PRHDT and CDR2 as FYEKMQ (reference sequence). The CDR3 totals 18 residues. The V gene end was trimmed by 6 bases and the J gene end by 5 bases; junction bases not matched to a gene: 16. The CDR3 DNA sequence: TGTGCCAGCAGTGAGCTAGCGGGGGGGCTAGCCAGAGAGGAGACCCAGTACTTC. Protein product: CASSELAGGLAREETQYF.

This chain links TRBV11-3 with TRBJ1-6, with 8 bases lining up with TRBD1. With V trimmed by 5 bases and J by 5 bases, 5 bases remained unmatched. The CDR3 sequence is 15 residues long. CDR1 is SGHNT and CDR2 is YENEEA in the germline V gene. The chain's CDR3 is CASSRQGIHNSPLHF. In DNA form, the CDR3 reads TGTGCCAGCAGCAGACAGGGGATACATAATTCACCCCTCCACTTT.

The chain employs TRBV7-9 and TRBJ2-3, with TRBD1 as a possible D gene (6 bases). Deletions cut 1 base from V and 13 bases from J, with 12 bases between. Germline loops: CDR1 SEHNR, CDR2 FQNEAQ (reference sequence). This CDR3 is 12 amino acids long. The CDR3 DNA follows: TGTGCCAGCAGCTTAGTACAGGGCCTCGAGTATTTT. Translating gives CASSLVQGLEYF.

This chain joins TRBV19 and TRBJ1-3, with TRBD1 matching over 10 bases. CDR1 is LNHDA and CDR2 is SQIVND in the germline V gene (reference sequence). With 9 bases clipped from V and 2 bases from J, the junction kept 10 bases outside the gene matches. The CDR3 extends over 16 amino acids. CDR3 region: CASARDRGLPGNTIYF. CDR3 in DNA: TGTGCCAGCGCAAGGGACAGGGGTTTGCCTGGAAACACCATATATTTT.

The chain employs TRBV29-1 and TRBJ2-7, with a tentative D call TRBD1 (5 bases). Germline V gene sequence: CDR1 SQVTM, CDR2 ANQGSEA. Between the trimmed V and J ends, which lost 7 bases and 2 bases, there was a span of 18 bases. CDR3 size: 14 residues. The CDR3 loop is CSAKQASGAYEQYF. The CDR3 nucleotides read TGCAGCGCTAAACAGGCCTCGGGTGCCTACGAGCAGTACTTC.

About this clonotype: An end of the junction differs from the germline gene, which may be a read error. This chain links TRBV7-2 with TRBJ1-5; D is uncertain. The CDR3 is made up of 14 amino acids. The germline CDR1 and CDR2 sequences are SGHTA and FQGNSA. The CDR3 bases are TGTGCCAGCAGCTCACAGCGGGGTAGCACAGACCAGCAGTTT. Amino acid sequence: CASSSQRGSTDQQF.

This clonotype was detected ten times or more. V gene TRBV29-1 combines with J gene TRBJ1-2; the D gene is possibly TRBD1 (5 bases). CDR1 is SQVTM and CDR2 is ANQGSEA in the germline V gene. The CDR3 contains 16 residues. V was pared by 8 bases and J by 1 base, with 23 bases between. The CDR3, as DNA: TGCAGCCCATTGACGACGCGGGGGGAGTTTAACTATGGCTACACCTTC. This translates into CSPLTTRGEFNYGYTF.

To note about this clonotype: This sequence may be a read error, since a much larger clone differs from it by one base. The CDR3 DNA reads as TGTGCCAGCAGAGCACAGGGGGCCCTGTCCTCTGGGGCCAACGTCCTGACTTTC. Its protein product is CASRAQGALSSGANVLTF. This chain links TRBV12-3 or TRBV12-4 with TRBJ2-6, with TRBD1 matching 9 bases. This CDR3 region has 18 residues. Trimming removed 6 bases from V and 0 bases from J; junction bases left unmatched: 9.